This section outlines one T cell receptor beta chain sequence together with its context. What it recognizes is unknown. This sample was taken from a study of cytomegalovirus exposure and HLA in healthy donors. Study information: The same platform was used for the 110 or so validation repertoires as for the roughly 700 first-cohort repertoires, as reported in a later analysis.

Germline V gene data show CDR1 as LNHDA and CDR2 as SQIVND (reference sequence). With 1 base removed from V and 4 bases from J, the gap between germline ends came to 5 bases. The CDR3 loop spans 12 amino acids. Points from the study as a whole: As confirmed in vitro, three CMV-associated chains were specific for CMV antigens. A subsequent analysis found that TCR clusters from the first cohort also tended to co-occur in the 110 or so validation repertoires, with approximately 95% of cluster scores above 0.

Some clones are missing from TCRdb's copy, which holds only in-frame ones; the method was immunoSEQ multiplex PCR. The table records about 120,000 clones, 88% of them present only once. Separate from the approximately 670-subject first cohort was the approximately 130-subject validation cohort, to which the donors belonged. The source is a woman aged 18-29 years in good health and CMV-seropositive. The chain uses TRBV19 and TRBJ2-7; D is perhaps TRBD2 (5 bases). Sequencing input: PBMCs. CDR3 sequence: CASSIGGYEQYF. Here the CDR3 DNA reads TGTGCCAGTAGTATAGGAGGGTACGAGCAGTACTTC.